The 25 T cell receptor beta chains below come from one sample, sequenced in a study of cytomegalovirus exposure and HLA in healthy donors. Researchers ran the PCR with 60 Vbeta and 13 Jbeta primers. Some clones are missing from TCRdb's copy, which holds only in-frame ones; the method was immunoSEQ multiplex PCR. Among 190,000 or so clones listed, 80% to 85% were seen once. Specimen: PBMCs. The source is a man between 50 and 59 years old in good health and CMV-seronegative.

This clone came up once. The V call is TRBV5-1, the J call TRBJ1-3, with D possibly TRBD1 on 5 matching bases. From germline, CDR1 is SGHRS and CDR2 YFSETQ. V was shortened by 0 bases and J by 0 bases, with 13 bases between the two germline ends. The CDR3 spans 17 residues. The CDR3 region has the DNA TGCGCCAGCAGCTTGGATGGGGCAGGTTCCTCTGGAAACACCATATATTTT. Encoded protein: CASSLDGAGSSGNTIYF.

CDR3 nucleotides: TGTGCCAGCAGCTTGCAAGGGGGGGATTACGAGCAGTACTTC. Protein sequence: CASSLQGGDYEQYF. V and J are TRBV5-6 and TRBJ2-7; a possible D gene is TRBD2 (7 bases). The CDR3 contains 14 residues. Germline CDR1 SGHDT, CDR2 YYEEEE. Trimming took 1 base from V and 4 from J, leaving 12 bases between them. Supplemented by reference TRBV5-6 and TRBJ2-7, the full variable domain reads DAGVTQSPTHLIKTRGQQVTLRCSPKSGHDTVSWYQQALGQGPQFIFQYYEEEERQRGNFPDRFSGHQFPNYSSELNVNALLLGDSALYLCASSLQGGDYEQYFGPGTRLTVT.

This clone was observed a few times. The chain recombines TRBV9 with TRBJ1-1, with D maybe TRBD1 (6 bases). Looked up from germline, CDR1 is SGDLS and CDR2 is YYNGEE. There are 15 residues in the CDR3. The ends were cut back, 4 bases at V and 4 bases at J, with 17 bases in the middle. DNA for the CDR3: TGTGCCAGCAGCCCAACCACCCGAGGGGGCACTGAAGCTTTCTTT. Protein product: CASSPTTRGGTEAFF.

This clone was counted a single time. J is TRBJ2-7 and V is TRBV11-3, with D uncertain. This CDR3 is built from 13 residues. Germline CDR1 reads SGHNT; CDR2 reads YENEEA. V was pared by 2 bases and J by 3 bases, with 8 bases between. The DNA for the CDR3 is TGTGCCAGCAGCTTATCCCAGAACTACGAGCAGTACTTC. Translated: CASSLSQNYEQYF.

The chain uses TRBV19 and TRBJ2-5; tentative D call: TRBD1 (5 bases). From germline, CDR1 is LNHDA and CDR2 SQIVND (reference sequence). The CDR3 sequence is 12 residues long. V was trimmed by 7 bases and J by 6 bases, leaving 12 bases between them. CDR3 in DNA: TGTGCCAGTAACCTACAGGTACAGACCCAGTACTTC. Protein sequence: CASNLQVQTQYF.

The chain joins TRBV6-5 to TRBJ2-1; 8 positions agree with TRBD2. This CDR3 spans 15 amino acids. The V segment lost 4 bases and the J segment 0 bases; nucleotides outside the gene matches: 2. The germline CDR1 and CDR2 sequences are MNHEY and SVGAGI. In DNA, the CDR3 is TGTGCCAGCAGTTCAAGCGGGAGCTCCTACAATGAGCAGTTCTTC. This translates into CASSSSGSSYNEQFF.

The rearrangement joins TRBV25-1 to TRBJ1-4; no firm D call. V was pared by 6 bases and J by 0 bases, with 11 bases between. CDR1 MGHDK and CDR2 SYGVNS come from the germline V gene. There are 15 residues in the CDR3. This chain's CDR3 is CASRDRGATNEKLFF. CDR3 in DNA: TGTGCCAGCAGGGATCGGGGAGCAACTAATGAAAAACTGTTTTTT.

V is TRBV19 and J is TRBJ2-3, with 8 bases fitting TRBD1. This CDR3 has 14 amino acids. The J segment lost 0 bases and the V segment lost 7 bases, leaving 3 bases of the junction unmatched. Germline CDR1 is LNHDA and CDR2 is SQIVND (reference sequence). The CDR3 sequence: CASNRDRSTDTQYF. CDR3 DNA: TGTGCCAGTAACAGGGACAGGAGCACAGATACGCAGTATTTT.

This chain joins TRBV7-2 and TRBJ1-5; D uncertain. The CDR3 covers 13 residues. The V gene's germline CDR1 is SGHTA and CDR2 FQGNSA. V was shortened by 2 bases and J by 2 bases, with 4 bases between the two germline ends. CDR3 amino acids: CASSLSGNQPQHF. For the CDR3, the DNA is TGTGCCAGCAGCTTATCCGGCAATCAGCCCCAGCATTTT.

This rearrangement joins TRBV20-1 to TRBJ2-4; D not certain. The CDR3 extends over 11 amino acids. Trimming pared 0 bases from V and 7 bases from J, leaving 4 bases between. The germline CDR1 and CDR2 sequences are DFQATT and SNEGSKA (reference sequence). This chain's CDR3 is CSARDQNIQYF. The CDR3, as DNA: TGCAGTGCTAGAGATCAGAACATTCAGTACTTC.

V is TRBV7-8 and J is TRBJ2-5; 7 bases are shared with TRBD1. The germline V gene encodes CDR1 SGHVS and CDR2 FQNEAQ. The CDR3 sequence is 15 residues long. The trim removed 1 base at V and 1 base at J, leaving 3 bases unmatched. The CDR3 protein is CASSLVRTGQETQYF. The DNA of the CDR3 is TGTGCCAGCAGCTTAGTTAGGACAGGCCAAGAGACCCAGTACTTC. Full variable domain (missing parts from reference TRBV7-8 and TRBJ2-5): GAGVSQSPRYKVAKRGQDVALRCDPISGHVSLFWYQQALGQGPEFLTYFQNEAQLDKSGLPSDRFFAERPEGSVSTLKIQRTQQEDSAVYLCASSLVRTGQETQYFGPGTRLLVL.

The V gene is TRBV4-2, the J gene TRBJ1-6, with D perhaps matching TRBD1 (6 bases). The CDR3 extends over 13 amino acids. The germline V and J ends were trimmed by 2 bases and 7 bases, with 6 bases remaining between them. CDR1 and CDR2 from the germline V gene are LGHNA and YNFKEQ. CDR3 sequence: CASSQTGNSPLHF. CDR3 DNA: TGTGCCAGCAGCCAAACAGGGAATTCACCCCTCCACTTT.

The rearrangement uses TRBV5-1 and TRBJ1-1, with D unresolved. This CDR3 region has 16 residues. Germline lookup yields CDR1 SGHRS and CDR2 YFSETQ. V was cut by 4 bases and J by 0 bases, with 16 bases left in between. The CDR3 here is CASSPAGGLMNTEAFF. The CDR3 coding sequence is TGCGCCAGCAGCCCGGCCGGAGGGTTAATGAACACTGAAGCTTTCTTT.

The chain has TRBV5-1 and TRBJ2-4; maybe TRBD1 (6 bases). The V and J ends lost 4 bases and 1 base respectively, with 9 bases between them. This CDR3 spans 14 amino acids. Looked up from germline, CDR1 is SGHRS and CDR2 is YFSETQ. The CDR3 here is CASSGGVAKNIQYF. The CDR3 nucleotides read TGCGCCAGCAGCGGGGGCGTCGCCAAAAACATTCAGTACTTC.

The genes are TRBV13 and TRBJ2-2; perhaps TRBD2 as D (5 bases). The CDR3 totals 16 residues. The germline V gene encodes CDR1 PRHDT and CDR2 FYEKMQ (reference sequence). The V and J ends lost 5 bases and 5 bases respectively, with 18 bases between them. Here the CDR3 DNA reads TGTGCCAGCAGCCCCGTATCGGGAATCGGGACCGGGGAGCTGTTTTTT. Translation gives CASSPVSGIGTGELFF.

The genes are TRBV28 and TRBJ1-2; 7 bases are a match to TRBD1. This CDR3 has 13 residues. V lost 10 bases and J lost 8; bases outside the gene matches: 13. Germline assignment: CDR1 MDHEN and CDR2 SYDVKM. CDR3 residues: CAILVTGSRGYTF. The CDR3 DNA reads as TGTGCCATCTTAGTGACAGGGAGCAGGGGCTACACCTTC.

The chain is built from TRBV18 and TRBJ2-7, with 8 bases aligning to TRBD1. The CDR3 consists of 17 residues. Germline V gene sequence: CDR1 KGHSH, CDR2 LQKENI. V trimming: 6 bases; J trimming: 9 bases; junction bases outside the gene matches: 22. CDR3 residues: CASSRASSGRTGTWQYF. The CDR3 DNA reads TGTGCCAGCTCCCGCGCATCCTCGGGCCGGACAGGGACGTGGCAGTACTTC. Supplemented by reference TRBV18 and TRBJ2-7, the full variable domain reads NAGVMQNPRHLVRRRGQEARLRCSPMKGHSHVYWYRQLPEEGLKFMVYLQKENIIDESGMPKERFSAEFPKEGPSILRIQQVVRGDSAAYFCASSRASSGRTGTWQYFGPGTRLTVT.

The chain couples TRBV6-5 to TRBJ1-1; D gene ambiguous. The CDR3 has 15 amino acids. The V gene's germline CDR1 is MNHEY and CDR2 SVGAGI. Between the trimmed V and J ends, which lost 0 bases and 5 bases, there was a span of 13 bases. Here the CDR3 reads CASSYSRRVGTEAFF. The CDR3, as DNA: TGTGCCAGCAGTTACTCGAGGAGGGTTGGGACTGAAGCTTTCTTT.

The rearrangement uses TRBV19 and TRBJ2-1; 10 bases are shared with TRBD1. Germline V gene sequence: CDR1 LNHDA, CDR2 SQIVND (reference sequence). J was trimmed by 7 bases and V by 1 base; bases with no gene match: 4. The CDR3 sequence is 15 residues long. The CDR3 coding sequence is TGTGCCAGTAGTATAGGACAGGGGGCTAGGAATGAGCAGTTCTTC. Its translation is CASSIGQGARNEQFF. The full variable domain, with the rest looked up from reference TRBV19 and TRBJ2-1, is DGGITQSPKYLFRKEGQNVTLSCEQNLNHDAMYWYRQDPGQGLRLIYYSQIVNDFQKGDIAEGYSVSREKKESFPLTVTSAQKNPTAFYLCASSIGQGARNEQFFGPGTRLTVL.

The chain joins TRBV30 to TRBJ2-7; TRBD2 might be the D (6 bases). Germline CDR1 GTSNPN, CDR2 SVGIG (reference sequence). The CDR3 length is 14 residues. Trimming shortened V by 2 bases and J by 3 bases, and 14 bases separated the two germline ends. The DNA of the CDR3 is TGTGCCTGGAGTTTTAGCGGAGCGGGCTACGAGCAGTACTTC. As protein: CAWSFSGAGYEQYF.

The table lists this clone with a count of one. The chain couples TRBV5-5 to TRBJ2-3; TRBD2 might be the D (6 bases). The V gene's germline CDR1 is SGHKS and CDR2 YYEKEE (reference sequence). Trimming removed 0 bases at V and 0 bases at J, with 8 bases between. This CDR3 spans 15 amino acids. CDR3 amino acids: CASSLGSGSTDTQYF. CDR3 nucleotide sequence: TGTGCCAGCAGCTTGGGAAGCGGGAGCACAGATACGCAGTATTTT.

This clone is a singleton in its sample. The chain links TRBV5-1 to TRBJ2-2; 7 positions match TRBD2. This CDR3 is 15 amino acids long. Germline assignment: CDR1 SGHRS and CDR2 YFSETQ. V shed 2 bases, J shed 4 bases, and the junction held 5 bases outside the gene matches. The CDR3 spells CASSFLASGTGELFF. DNA for the CDR3: TGCGCCAGCAGCTTTTTGGCTAGCGGCACCGGGGAGCTGTTTTTT.

The gene calls are TRBV6-6 and TRBJ2-1, with 8 bases that match TRBD2. J was trimmed by 3 bases and V by 5 bases; bases with no gene match: 9. The germline V gene has CDR1 MNHNY and CDR2 SVGAGI (reference sequence). CDR3 length: 16 residues. CDR3 sequence reads: CASSPGRAGDYNEQFF. The CDR3 DNA is TGTGCCAGCAGTCCCGGACGAGCGGGGGACTACAATGAGCAGTTCTTC.

This chain joins TRBV7-2 and TRBJ1-2, with D possibly matching TRBD1 (6 bases). Germline lookup yields CDR1 SGHTA and CDR2 FQGNSA. Trimming removed 1 base from V and 0 bases from J, with 12 bases in between. The CDR3 has 16 residues. CDR3 loop: CASSLGGGQSNYGYTF. As DNA, the CDR3 is TGTGCCAGCAGCTTAGGCGGAGGACAGTCTAACTATGGCTACACCTTC.

The chain employs TRBV15 and TRBJ1-5; 7 nucleotides agree with TRBD1. Germline values: CDR1 LNHNV, CDR2 YYDKDF (reference sequence). This CDR3 is built from 18 residues. The J segment lost 6 bases and the V segment lost 0 bases, leaving 14 bases of the junction unmatched. The CDR3 loop reads CATSRDRPGGSISQPQHF. For the CDR3, the DNA is TGTGCCACCAGCAGAGATCGTCCAGGGGGGTCCATCTCTCAGCCCCAGCATTTT.